This paragraph covers one T cell receptor beta chain sequence. The antigen is undetermined. The source of the sample is a study of T cells in Graves' hyperthyroidism and ophthalmopathy. Study-wide results and limits: The blood repertoire included most of the expanded thyroid clonotypes above 0.001. In the analysis, a 13 V-J model separated ophthalmopathy from stable hyperthyroidism.

Template material for amplifying TCR beta CDR3 regions consisted of RNA transcripts. Using the HTBI primer set, a first-round RT-PCR was run on the TCR CDR3. TCRdb recomputed calls from the multiplex PCR reads with MiXCR, one row per CDR3 protein. The table shows approximately 200,000 distinct CDR3 sequences, with around 17% occurring only once. Germline V gives CDR1 SGHTS, CDR2 YDEGEE. Trimming removed 4 bases from V and 9 bases from J, with 11 bases in between. The CDR3 extends over 13 amino acids. This chain joins TRBV5-8 and TRBJ1-6; D not certain. The source is a man aged 35-49 years with Graves' hyperthyroidism. Sequenced sample: blood. This chain's CDR3 is CASSRVGISPLHF. The CDR3 DNA reads as TGTGCCAGCAGCCGGGTGGGGATTTCACCCCTCCACTTT.